This T cell receptor (beta chain) was documented in a study of beta chain features in type 1 diabetes (dated by TCRdb to between 2017 and 2018). With respect to the entire study: No differences in mean age, gender distribution, total cell number or subset yield were found between patients and healthy donors. The study compared TCRB repertoires of sorted circulating CD4+ T cell subsets between recently diagnosed type 1 diabetes patients and matched healthy donors. Across all samples, about 110 million sorted cells were examined, and cell number per subset correlated strongly with RNA yield. Regulatory and stem cell-like memory subsets were obtained from only 8 patients and about eight healthy donors, while naive and central memory subsets were obtained from all 30 or so donors.

The High Capacity cDNA Reverse Transcription Kit was used to reverse transcribe all of the isolated RNA, meaning that expressed TCRB transcripts were what got sequenced. Naive, central memory and regulatory T cell samples underwent deep immunoSEQ sequencing, averaging roughly 3.3 million total reads per sample. After sorted cells were lysed in RLT buffer, RNA was extracted with DNase-treated RNeasy Micro or Mini kits, with the choice depending on cell number. To prevent cross-contamination, each cell subset was processed individually, whereas patient and healthy donor samples were processed jointly. The immunoSEQ multiplex PCR was used to amplify TCRB sequences from cDNA, yielding 87-bp fragments that span the CDR3 region. Amplicons were sequenced on the Illumina HiSeq platform. Turning to the authors' computational methods: PCR bias was corrected computationally using synthetic template baselines, and reads within Hamming distance 2 were collapsed, with unmergeable singletons discarded. Reads were aligned against IMGT to assign V, D and J genes, CDR3 length and insertions or deletions at six rearrangement sites. Within each subset, clonotype counts were normalized to sorted cell number, after which true diversity and Gini coefficients were computed with the tcR R package. The overlap coefficient, calculated on TCRB nucleotide sequences, was used to quantify repertoire sharing. Out-of-frame TCRB sequences from naive cells were analyzed as a proxy for the pre-selection repertoire. What TCRdb holds here is the immuneACCESS table cut down to in-frame rearrangements. Part of the clones is not present; checked against another copy, under half of the missing clones reflect an unresolved V gene, and the others are unexplained. V, J and clone size were drawn from that table, and D and trimming were deduced from the DNA. The sample table shows 450,000 to 550,000 clones, and about 30% are seen once. Around 0.065% of the sample comes from the top ten.

With respect to this clone: Its cognate antigen has yet to be identified. Qualities for individual bases were not recorded, and no much larger clone is one base off.

Each donor gave one peripheral blood draw, approximately 110 mL on average, collected into heparinised tubes. Naive, central memory, regulatory and stem cell-like memory CD4+ T cells were sorted on a BD FACSAria II using a panel including CD45RO, CCR7, CD25, CD127, CD95 and CD27. All sorted populations exceeded 95% purity. Right away, PBMCs were isolated by Lymphoprep density gradient centrifugation and were stained directly, with no culture step. So that batch effects would be minimized, each experiment stained and sorted samples in pairs, pairing one healthy donor with one patient. Results and caveats for the whole study, not just this receptor: Type 1 diabetes patients showed a moderate but significant shortening of TCRB CDR3 length in all four CD4+ subsets. Because the HLA sub-analyses included only small numbers of individuals, any influence of HLA type on TCRB rearrangement was left unresolved. Patients with type 1 diabetes made fewer insertions and deleted more nucleotides at VDJ recombination sites, implying thymic rearrangement abnormalities. The naive, central memory and regulatory TCRB repertoires appeared to resemble one another more closely among patients than among healthy donors. Because cDNA was sequenced instead of genomic DNA, activated cells with high expression could be over-represented, although the groups did not differ in activation or CD3 levels. PCR might favor shorter templates, but patient and control samples were amplified and corrected together, so any skew would affect both groups equally.

From the cysteine up to the phenylalanine, the CDR3 has a length of 12 residues. Of the read, only the CDR3 DNA is kept; its 36 bases are in frame from base 1. CDR1 SGHDN and CDR2 FVKESK are derived from the germline V gene. V loses 1 base of germline sequence and J loses 4 bases, and the interval between the two ends is 4 bases. The sequence was collected from a man aged 18 to 29 in good health. The sequenced material came from naive CD4+ T cells from blood. This specimen's cell subset or site label, interpreted: true naive CD4+ T cells. The chain was built from TRBV14 and TRBJ1-1; too little of a D gene remains to name it. The sequenced DNA: TGTGCCAGCAGCCAAGCCGGCACTGAAGCTTTCTTT. The translation is CASSQAGTEAFF.